A single TCR beta chain is shown here with its context. These data belong to a study of radiation and T cells in renal cell carcinoma. Germline CDR1 and CDR2: KGHSH and LQKENI. This CDR3 contains 14 residues. Trimming pared 3 bases from V and 4 bases from J, leaving 12 bases between. TCRdb keeps only in-frame clones here, not all; method: immunoSEQ multiplex PCR. The data show 60,000 to 75,000 clones, with 60% to 85% seen just once and over 5.5% held by the top ten. The sample's time point: blood 4 weeks post-SBRT, at nephrectomy. Treatment noted: 15 Gy SBRT to primary tumor, nephrectomy 4 weeks later.

The source was blood, collected from a patient whose treatment included radiotherapy and nephrectomy. V and J are TRBV18 and TRBJ2-5; D unclear. This TCR derives from a man aged 55-75 years with renal cell carcinoma. CDR3 loop: CASSPGRQLETQYF. CDR3 bases: TGTGCCAGCTCACCCGGACGTCAACTAGAGACCCAGTACTTC.